Here is one TCR beta chain with its context. Its antigen is unknown. A much larger clone differs by one base, so this may be a read error. These data belong to a study of T and B cells in COVID-19 patients. Looking at the study overall: Blood was sampled from COVID-19 patients who were either actively infected or recovered. Of 20 active-infection patients, some 11 were critically ill with mechanical ventilation or extracorporeal membrane oxygenation.

BIOMED2 TRB-A/B primer pools were used in multiplex TRB PCR. TCRdb itself ran the multiplex PCR reads through MiXCR, one entry per CDR3 protein. Of under 5,000 distinct CDR3 sequences in the sample, about 33% were seen once. This CDR3 spans 14 amino acids. Germline V gene lookup returns CDR1 SQVTM and CDR2 ANQGSEA. Each TRB amplification used roughly 230-550 ng of genomic DNA from blood. General study findings and limits: Active COVID-19 showed highly clonal TRB repertoires; recovery showed diversity and richness above healthy donors.

This chain connects TRBV29-1 to TRBJ2-7; 8 bases fit TRBD2. The sequence was obtained from a human donor who had recovered from COVID-19. The sequenced sample consisted of blood. CDR3 nucleotide sequence: TGCAGCGTTGTAATTATGGCGGGAGGCCGCGAGCAGTGCTTC. It translates to CSVVIMAGGREQCF.